These 10 T cell receptor beta chains originate from one sample sequenced in a study of T cell responses to AZD1222 COVID-19 vaccine. Assay used: immunoSEQ multiplex PCR; TCRdb lists only in-frame clones, some missing. The data hold 90,000 to 120,000 clones, with roughly 86% observed a single time. Sequenced here: peripheral blood, sampled on day 0 of AZD1222 vaccination. These receptors originate from an adult in good health.

The rearrangement links TRBV5-8 to TRBJ2-6; D unresolved. Germline V gene sequence: CDR1 SGHTS, CDR2 YDEGEE. Trimming shortened V by 2 bases and J by 2 bases, and 8 bases separated the two germline ends. This CDR3 is 15 amino acids long. The CDR3 loop is CASSFRAPGANVLTF. In DNA, the CDR3 is TGTGCCAGCAGCTTTCGGGCCCCTGGGGCCAACGTCCTGACTTTC.

V is TRBV5-1 and J is TRBJ1-5; 7 bases agree with TRBD1. Germline V gene lookup returns CDR1 SGHRS and CDR2 YFSETQ. CDR3 length: 14 residues. Trimming at V came to 4 bases and at J to 4 bases, leaving 5 bases not matched to a gene. The CDR3 DNA follows: TGCGCCAGCAGCCCGGGACAGATGAATCAGCCCCAGCATTTT. The encoded protein is CASSPGQMNQPQHF.

The chain couples TRBV30 to TRBJ2-2; TRBD2 aligns across 9 bases. Germline CDR1 reads GTSNPN; CDR2 reads SVGIG (reference sequence). The CDR3 totals 15 residues. V was clipped by 4 bases and J by 6 bases; unmatched bases: 9. CDR3: CAWTRGTSKSGELFF. CDR3 nucleotide sequence: TGTGCCTGGACACGCGGGACTAGCAAGTCCGGGGAGCTGTTTTTT.

The chain uses TRBV3-1 (or the pseudogene TRBV3-2) and TRBJ1-1; unclear D gene. Trimming took off 4 bases at V and 1 base at J, with 10 bases between the two ends. The CDR3 is 14 amino acids. Per germline, CDR1 LGHDT and CDR2 YNNKEL (reference sequence). The CDR3 DNA sequence: TGTGCCAGCAGCCGTTTGACCGCGAACACTGAAGCTTTCTTT. Protein product: CASSRLTANTEAFF.

V usage is TRBV10-3 and J usage is TRBJ2-5, with 14 bases lining up with TRBD2. The J segment lost 4 bases and the V segment lost 6 bases, leaving 10 bases of the junction unmatched. This CDR3 has 17 amino acids. The germline V gene encodes CDR1 ENHRY and CDR2 SYGVKD. CDR3 nucleotides: TGTGCCATCAGGACCGGGACTAGCGGGGGCCCGTCAGAGACCCAGTACTTC. It specifies CAIRTGTSGGPSETQYF.

The rearrangement links TRBV28 to TRBJ2-3; the match to TRBD2 covers 8 bases. The V and J ends lost 5 bases and 2 bases, in that order; junction bases with no gene match: 12. The CDR3 loop spans 17 amino acids. CDR1 MDHEN and CDR2 SYDVKM come from the germline V gene. The CDR3 loop reads CASSAPPGRGDTDTQYF. CDR3 bases: TGTGCCAGCAGTGCCCCCCCGGGGCGGGGGGACACAGATACGCAGTATTTT.

This chain connects TRBV6-1 to TRBJ2-6, with D uncertain. Germline loops: CDR1 MNHNS, CDR2 SASEGT. Trimming pared 2 bases from V and 0 bases from J, leaving 5 bases between. There are 15 residues in the CDR3. CDR3 sequence (DNA): TGTGCCAGCAGTGAAAGAAGCTCTGGGGCCAACGTCCTGACTTTC. The encoded protein is CASSERSSGANVLTF.

A single count supports this clone. CDR3 coding DNA: TGTGCCACAGGACAGGGTTTAGCAGATACGCAGTATTTT. Its translation is CATGQGLADTQYF. J is TRBJ2-3 and V is TRBV10-3, with 8 bases fitting TRBD1. Germline trimming cut 10 bases from V and 4 bases from J; bases unmatched to any gene: 7. The CDR3 extends over 13 amino acids. CDR1 and CDR2 (germline): ENHRY, SYGVKD.

The V gene is TRBV3-1 (or the pseudogene TRBV3-2), the J gene TRBJ1-2; 7 nucleotides align to TRBD1. The J segment lost 14 bases and the V segment lost 3 bases, leaving 9 bases of the junction unmatched. The CDR3 runs 12 residues. From germline, CDR1 is LGHDT and CDR2 YNNKEL (reference sequence). The CDR3 bases are TGTGCCAGCAGCCAGGATCAGGGGGTAGTGACCTTC. Amino acids: CASSQDQGVVTF.

V gene TRBV4-2 combines with J gene TRBJ1-2, with 8 positions matching TRBD1. The CDR3 has 15 residues. The V and J ends lost 2 bases and 0 bases, in that order; junction bases with no gene match: 2. CDR1 and CDR2 from the germline V gene are LGHNA and YNFKEQ. CDR3 sequence reads: CASSQRQGTNYGYTF. In DNA form, the CDR3 reads TGTGCCAGCAGCCAAAGACAGGGGACTAACTATGGCTACACCTTC.